Sequencing of this TCR beta chain was carried out in a study of cytomegalovirus exposure and HLA in healthy donors. About the study: The platform used for the 120 or so validation repertoires matched that of the 600 to 800 first-cohort repertoires, a later analysis reported.

While the first cohort had several hundred subjects, the donors belonged to the separate validation cohort of more than 95 subjects. Turning to this clone: What it recognizes is unknown.

The method was immunoSEQ multiplex PCR; TCRdb's version includes in-frame clones alone and lacks a portion of them. The profile shows under 200,000 clones, approximately 96% of them singletons. This CDR3 has 14 residues. The V and J ends lost 0 bases and 0 bases respectively, with 6 bases between them. CDR1 and CDR2 (germline): LNHNV, YYDKDF (reference sequence). Overall study findings and caveats: Reports described diagnosis of cytomegalovirus status by the classifier as highly specific and sensitive. Among TCR beta chains, those listed as cytomegalovirus-associated numbered roughly 150.

The source material was PBMCs. The clonotype was recovered from a woman younger than 30 in good health and CMV-seronegative. V and J are TRBV15 and TRBJ2-7; unclear D gene. CDR3 DNA: TGTGCCACCAGCAGAGAATCGAGCTCCTACGAGCAGTACTTC. Amino acids: CATSRESSSYEQYF.